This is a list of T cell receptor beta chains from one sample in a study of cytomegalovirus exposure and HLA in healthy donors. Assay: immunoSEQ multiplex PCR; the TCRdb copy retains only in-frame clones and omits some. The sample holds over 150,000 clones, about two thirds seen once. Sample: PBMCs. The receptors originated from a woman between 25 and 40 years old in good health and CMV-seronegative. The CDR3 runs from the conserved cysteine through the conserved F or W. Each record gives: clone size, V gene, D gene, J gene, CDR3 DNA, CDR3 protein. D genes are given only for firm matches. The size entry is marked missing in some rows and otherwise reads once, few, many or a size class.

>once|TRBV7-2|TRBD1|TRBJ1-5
TGTGCCAGCAGCTTAACAGGGGATCAGCCCCAGCATTTT
CASSLTGDQPQHF
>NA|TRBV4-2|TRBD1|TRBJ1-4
TGTGCCAGCGGGACAGACAATGAAAAACTGTTTTTT
CASGTDNEKLFF
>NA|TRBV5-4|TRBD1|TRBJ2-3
TGTGCCAGCAGCTTGAGTCAGGGGGCATCAGATACGCAGTATTTT
CASSLSQGASDTQYF
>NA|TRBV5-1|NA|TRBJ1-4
TGCGCCAGCAGCTTGAGAGGCTGGGGCTCTGAAAAACTGTTTTTT
CASSLRGWGSEKLFF
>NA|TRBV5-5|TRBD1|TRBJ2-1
TGTGCCAGCAGCTTGACAGGGGACTCCTACAATGAGCAGTTCTTC
CASSLTGDSYNEQFF
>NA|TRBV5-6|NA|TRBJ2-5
TGTGCCAGCAGCTTGCAGGGGGGCGTAGGGACCCAGTACTTC
CASSLQGGVGTQYF
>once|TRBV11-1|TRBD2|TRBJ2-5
TGTGCCAGCAGCTCCCCCCCGGGGGGGGAGACCCAGTACTTC
CASSSPPGGETQYF
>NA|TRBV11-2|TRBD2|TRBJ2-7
TGTGCCAGCAGCTTAGGTCTAGCGGGAGTGTACGAGCAGTACTTC
CASSLGLAGVYEQYF
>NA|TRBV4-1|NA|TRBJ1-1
TGCGCCAGCAGCCAGGCGACACTAACTCAGGGGTTTGACACTGAAGCTTTCTTT
CASSQATLTQGFDTEAFF
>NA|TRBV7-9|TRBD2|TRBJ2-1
TGTGCCAGCAGCGCGACTAGCGGGAAGGTTCATGAGCAGTTCTTC
CASSATSGKVHEQFF
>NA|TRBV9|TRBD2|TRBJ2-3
TGTGCCAGCAGCGTAGGTCCTAGCGGCTTCACAGATACGCAGTATTTT
CASSVGPSGFTDTQYF
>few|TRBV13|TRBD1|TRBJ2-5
TGTGCCAGCAGATTTACAGGGGGCTGGGGGACCCAGTACTTC
CASRFTGGWGTQYF
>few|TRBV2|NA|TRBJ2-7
TGTGCCAGCAGTACAGGGATCGGGTCCTACGAGCAGTACTTC
CASSTGIGSYEQYF
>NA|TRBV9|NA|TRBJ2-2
TGTGCCAGCAGCTTCCTTCCGGGCACCGGGGAGCTGTTTTTT
CASSFLPGTGELFF
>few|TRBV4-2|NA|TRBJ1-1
TGTGCCAGCAGCCAAGACCATAGGAACACTGAAGCTTTCTTT
CASSQDHRNTEAFF
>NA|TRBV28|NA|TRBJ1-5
TGTGCCAGCAGCTTAGGGCCTTATAGCAATCAGCCCCAGCATTTT
CASSLGPYSNQPQHF
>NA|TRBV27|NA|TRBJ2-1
TGTGCCAGCAGCTCCGGGACTCACCAGCGCAATGAGCAGTTCTTC
CASSSGTHQRNEQFF
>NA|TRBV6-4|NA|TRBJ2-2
TGTGCCAGCAGTGGGACAAACACCGGGGAGCTGTTTTTT
CASSGTNTGELFF
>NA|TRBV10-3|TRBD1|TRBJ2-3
TGTGCCATCAGCCCAGGACAGGGCACAGATACGCAGTATTTT
CAISPGQGTDTQYF
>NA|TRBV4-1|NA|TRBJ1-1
TGCGCCAGCAGCCAATTCGACACGAACACTGAAGCTTTCTTT
CASSQFDTNTEAFF
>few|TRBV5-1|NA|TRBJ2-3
TGCGCCAGCAGCTTGCTCGAGCTCACAGATACGCAGTATTTT
CASSLLELTDTQYF
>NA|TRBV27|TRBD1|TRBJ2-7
TGTGCCAGCAGTATCGGGACAGGGTTTGGGGAGCAGTACTTC
CASSIGTGFGEQYF
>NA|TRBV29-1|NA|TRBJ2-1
TGCAGCGTTGAGGGCTGGGGGGTGGTCTACAATGAGCAGTTCTTC
CSVEGWGVVYNEQFF
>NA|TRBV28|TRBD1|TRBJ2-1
TGTGCCAGCAGTTTTTTTGGACAGGGGGCCTACAATGAGCAGTTCTTC
CASSFFGQGAYNEQFF
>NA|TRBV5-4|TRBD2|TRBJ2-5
TGTGCCACACTAGCGGGAGAGACCCAGTACTTC
CATLAGETQYF
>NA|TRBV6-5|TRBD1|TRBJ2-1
TGTGCCAGCAGTTACGCGGACGGGACAGTTGATGAGCAGTTCTTC
CASSYADGTVDEQFF
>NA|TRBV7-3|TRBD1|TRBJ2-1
TGTGCCAGCAGCCCTAGGGCCGGGACAGGGTACAATGAGCAGTTCTTC
CASSPRAGTGYNEQFF
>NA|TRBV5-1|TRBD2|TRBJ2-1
TGCGCCAGCAGCATCTCGACTAGCGGGGGCCTTAATGAGCAGTTCTTC
CASSISTSGGLNEQFF
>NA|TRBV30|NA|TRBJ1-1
TGTGCCTGGACACAGAACATGAACACTGAAGCTTTCTTT
CAWTQNMNTEAFF
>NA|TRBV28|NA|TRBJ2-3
TGTGCCAGCAGTGGGTGGACTAGCACAGATACGCAGTATTTT
CASSGWTSTDTQYF
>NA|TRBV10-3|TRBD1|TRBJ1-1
TGTGCCACCAGGGACAGGGGGCTCGGGAACACTGAAGCTTTCTTT
CATRDRGLGNTEAFF
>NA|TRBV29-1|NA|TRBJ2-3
TGCAGCGTTAGGGGTCTGACCCACAATACAGATACGCAGTATTTT
CSVRGLTHNTDTQYF
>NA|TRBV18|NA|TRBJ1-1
TGTGCCAGCTCACCAGAGTCTAACACTGAAGCTTTCTTT
CASSPESNTEAFF
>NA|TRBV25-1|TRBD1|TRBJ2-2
TGTGCCACTACCGGGACAGGGTTTACCGGGGAGCTGTTTTTT
CATTGTGFTGELFF
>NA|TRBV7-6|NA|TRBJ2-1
TGTGCCAGCAGCTCCCACTTAAGCTCCTACAATGAGCAGTTCTTC
CASSSHLSSYNEQFF
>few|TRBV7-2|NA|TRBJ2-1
TGTGCCAGCAGCTTAGTCTCGTACAATGAGCAGTTCTTC
CASSLVSYNEQFF
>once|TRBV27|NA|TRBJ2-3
TGTGCCAGCAGTCCCCACAGTGTTGGCACAGATACGCAGTATTTT
CASSPHSVGTDTQYF